The 9 T cell receptor beta chains given below trace back to one sample, sequenced in a study of technical replicates of blood from a handful of donors. TCRdb's copy holds only in-frame clones and misses some; the assay was immunoSEQ multiplex PCR. The data show about 97,000 clones, about 95% seen once. Sequenced material: T cells isolated from PBMCs. All receptors derive from a human donor in good health.

The chain has TRBV2 and TRBJ1-1; TRBD1 matches at 7 bases. This CDR3 is 13 amino acids long. The J segment lost 7 bases and the V segment lost 7 bases, leaving 9 bases of the junction unmatched. Germline V gives CDR1 SNHLY, CDR2 FYNNEI. CDR3 nucleotide sequence: TGTGCCAGCACTCCCCCCGGGACAGTTGAAGCTTTCTTT. Protein product: CASTPPGTVEAFF. Full variable domain (remainder filled in from reference TRBV2 and TRBJ1-1): EPEVTQTPSHQVTQMGQEVILRCVPISNHLYFYWYRQILGQKVEFLVSFYNNEISEKSEIFDDQFSVERPDGSNFTLKIRSTKLEDSAMYFCASTPPGTVEAFFGQGTRLTVV.

This chain uses TRBV28 with TRBJ2-7; 12 positions agree with TRBD1. The length of the CDR3 is 17 residues. Germline assignment: CDR1 MDHEN and CDR2 SYDVKM. J gave up 4 bases and V 4 bases, and 11 bases lay outside the gene matches. Here the CDR3 DNA reads TGTGCCAGCAGTTCGGGACAGGGGGCTTTTGCTAATTACGAGCAGTACTTC. Residues: CASSSGQGAFANYEQYF.

The chain is built from TRBV4-2 and TRBJ1-1; D is undetermined. The V end was cut by 0 bases, the J end by 0 bases, with 17 bases between. CDR3 length: 18 residues. Germline-derived CDR1 and CDR2 are LGHNA and YNFKEQ. This CDR3 reads CASSQDNGQAFMNTEAFF. CDR3 sequence (DNA): TGTGCCAGCAGCCAAGATAATGGCCAGGCCTTCATGAACACTGAAGCTTTCTTT.

A single count supports this clone. The V gene is TRBV19, the J gene TRBJ2-7; no reliable D call. Germline V lookup: CDR1 LNHDA, CDR2 SQIVND (reference sequence). The V and J ends lost 4 bases and 2 bases respectively, with 15 bases between them. The CDR3 contains 15 residues. CDR3 coding DNA: TGTGCCAGTAGTACTTCTAGTTTGGCCGCCTACGAGCAGTACTTC. This encodes CASSTSSLAAYEQYF. Full variable domain (rest looked up from reference TRBV19 and TRBJ2-7): DGGITQSPKYLFRKEGQNVTLSCEQNLNHDAMYWYRQDPGQGLRLIYYSQIVNDFQKGDIAEGYSVSREKKESFPLTVTSAQKNPTAFYLCASSTSSLAAYEQYFGPGTRLTVT.

The CDR3 DNA follows: TGCGCCAGCAGCTTGGTGCCGGACCAAGAGACCCAGTACTTC. It translates to CASSLVPDQETQYF. V usage is TRBV5-1 and J usage is TRBJ2-5; D unclear. The CDR3 runs 14 residues. CDR1 and CDR2 (germline): SGHRS, YFSETQ. V was cut by 0 bases and J by 0 bases, with 6 bases left in between.

The chain recombines TRBV6-4 with TRBJ2-7; TRBD1 might be the D (6 bases). Germline V gene lookup returns CDR1 MRHNA and CDR2 SNTAGT. The CDR3 has 17 residues. V lost 0 bases and J lost 3, with 18 bases in between. CDR3 DNA: TGTGCCAGCAGTGACTCATCAGGGGCAGCGGATTTCTACGAGCAGTACTTC. Encoded protein: CASSDSSGAADFYEQYF.

The chain joins TRBV25-1 to TRBJ2-3; the match to TRBD1 covers 10 bases. This CDR3 is 13 amino acids long. Germline values: CDR1 MGHDK, CDR2 SYGVNS. J gave up 4 bases and V 6 bases, and 1 base lay outside the gene matches. CDR3 sequence (DNA): TGTGCCAGCAGGACAGGGGGCGCAGATACGCAGTATTTT. It yields the protein CASRTGGADTQYF.

The chain combines TRBV9 with TRBJ2-3; possible D gene TRBD1, 6 bases. V lost 2 bases to trimming and J lost 6 bases, with 22 bases between them. Germline values: CDR1 SGDLS, CDR2 YYNGEE. The CDR3 totals 17 residues. The CDR3 sequence: CASSVNLGGTTKDTQYF. In nucleotides, the CDR3 is TGTGCCAGCAGCGTCAACTTAGGGGGTACCACAAAGGATACGCAGTATTTT.

The chain couples TRBV5-1 to TRBJ2-3, with a weak D call TRBD2 (6 bases). Trimming pared 0 bases from V and 1 base from J, leaving 12 bases between. The germline V gene has CDR1 SGHRS and CDR2 YFSETQ. The length of the CDR3 is 16 residues. The CDR3 here is CASSLVQRVGTDTQYF. In DNA, the CDR3 is TGCGCCAGCAGCTTGGTTCAGCGGGTGGGCACAGATACGCAGTATTTT. Combining the CDR3 with reference TRBV5-1 and TRBJ2-3 gives the whole variable domain KAGVTQTPRYLIKTRGQQVTLSCSPISGHRSVSWYQQTPGQGLQFLFEYFSETQRNKGNFPGRFSGRQFSNSRSEMNVSTLELGDSALYLCASSLVQRVGTDTQYFGPGTRLTVL.